The 30 T cell receptor beta chains reported below all come from one sample, sequenced in a study of shared clonotypes between healthy human individuals (dated by TCRdb to the early 2020s). The library came from the immunoSEQ multiplex PCR assay. The clones in this table, taken by TCRdb from immuneACCESS, are in-frame only. Not every clone is retained; where verified, under half of the shortfall comes from an unresolved V gene, and the cause of the rest is unknown. For this sample the table gives approximately 500,000 clones, of which 95% to 97% were detected only once. The top ten hold approximately 0.06% of the sample. Sample: naive CD4+ T cells sorted from blood. The sample's cell subset or site label is to be understood as: CD45RA+ positively selected. All receptors come from a woman aged 25 to 45 in good health.

The chain combines TRBV5-1 with TRBJ2-6; 10 bases fit TRBD2. V was clipped by 1 base and J by 1 base; unmatched bases: 5. CDR1 SGHRS and CDR2 YFSETQ come from the germline V gene. The CDR3 extends over 18 amino acids. The DNA of the CDR3 is TGCGCCAGCAGCTTGATAACTAGCGGGACATCTGGGGCCAACGTCCTGACTTTC. This sequence encodes CASSLITSGTSGANVLTF. Full variable domain (missing parts from reference TRBV5-1 and TRBJ2-6): KAGVTQTPRYLIKTRGQQVTLSCSPISGHRSVSWYQQTPGQGLQFLFEYFSETQRNKGNFPGRFSGRQFSNSRSEMNVSTLELGDSALYLCASSLITSGTSGANVLTFGAGSRLTVL.

The chain uses TRBV13 and TRBJ1-5; no clear D gene. The CDR3 has 14 amino acids. V lost 2 bases to trimming and J lost 6 bases, with 11 bases between them. Germline values: CDR1 PRHDT, CDR2 FYEKMQ (reference sequence). For the CDR3, the DNA is TGTGCCAGCAGCTTATGGGGTGAAGGTCAGCCCCAGCATTTT. Translated, it gives CASSLWGEGQPQHF.

This clone was detected only a few times. The gene calls are TRBV19 and TRBJ1-2; a possible D gene is TRBD1 (6 bases). The germline gives CDR1 LNHDA, CDR2 SQIVND (reference sequence). The CDR3 has 14 amino acids. Trimming removed 4 bases from V and 4 bases from J, with 13 bases in between. CDR3 DNA: TGTGCCAGTAGTACTATACAAGGGGGCTATGGCTACACCTTC. This sequence encodes CASSTIQGGYGYTF.

This chain uses TRBV11-2 with TRBJ1-4; D is unclear. Germline V gene lookup returns CDR1 SGHAT and CDR2 FQNNGV. The CDR3 consists of 15 residues. Trimming stripped 1 base from V and 2 bases from J, with 8 bases between. CDR3 region: CASSLVWATNEKLFF. DNA of the CDR3: TGTGCCAGCAGCTTAGTCTGGGCTACTAATGAAAAACTGTTTTTT.

This chain joins TRBV7-2 and TRBJ2-7; D unresolved. The CDR3 length is 13 residues. V dropped 0 bases and J dropped 3 bases, with 6 bases sitting between them. CDR1 and CDR2 from the germline V gene are SGHTA and FQGNSA. CDR3 sequence reads: CASSLAKNYEQYF. The CDR3 nucleotides read TGTGCCAGCAGCTTAGCCAAAAACTACGAGCAGTACTTC.

The J gene is TRBJ1-2, the V gene TRBV19, with 8 bases matching TRBD1. V lost 5 bases to trimming and J lost 7 bases; unmatched junction nucleotides: 15. Germline assignment: CDR1 LNHDA and CDR2 SQIVND (reference sequence). The CDR3 consists of 16 residues. CDR3 bases: TGTGCCAGTAGTCCCCGTCCGGGACAGGTCTCATTTGGCTACACCTTC. This sequence encodes CASSPRPGQVSFGYTF.

The chain uses TRBV25-1 and TRBJ2-5; 7 bases agree with TRBD1. Germline V gives CDR1 MGHDK, CDR2 SYGVNS. V trimming: 6 bases; J trimming: 5 bases; junction bases outside the gene matches: 9. The CDR3 contains 14 residues. For the CDR3, the DNA is TGTGCCAGCAGCCGTAGAGGGGGCGGGGAGACCCAGTACTTC. It is translated as CASSRRGGGETQYF.

The chain uses TRBV4-1 and TRBJ1-5; D remains ambiguous. This CDR3 has 16 residues. Germline V gene lookup returns CDR1 MGHRA and CDR2 YSYEKL. V gave up 1 base and J gave up 2 bases, with 12 bases separating them. The CDR3 sequence: CASSQAPDLGNQPQHF. CDR3 nucleotides: TGCGCCAGCAGCCAAGCCCCGGATTTGGGCAATCAGCCCCAGCATTTT.

This chain links TRBV28 with TRBJ1-2; D gene uncertain. Germline V gene data show CDR1 as MDHEN and CDR2 as SYDVKM. This CDR3 region has 14 residues. V lost 5 bases, J lost 7 bases, and 17 bases lay in between. CDR3 region: CASSTSTNRRGYTF. DNA of the CDR3: TGTGCCAGCAGTACATCAACCAACCGACGTGGCTACACCTTC.

The chain combines TRBV14 with TRBJ2-3, with D possibly matching TRBD1 (6 bases). Trimming removed 5 bases from V and 0 bases from J, with 27 bases in between. The CDR3 length is 20 residues. Germline V gene data show CDR1 as SGHDN and CDR2 as FVKESK. The CDR3 DNA sequence: TGTGCCAGCAGCTCCCAAAGGATAGGGGGATTCGGAGCTAGCACAGATACGCAGTATTTT. Protein product: CASSSQRIGGFGASTDTQYF.

This clone was detected only once. V and J are TRBV11-2 and TRBJ2-7, with 10 bases aligning to TRBD2. Trimming at V came to 5 bases and at J to 4 bases, leaving 2 bases not matched to a gene. Germline lookup yields CDR1 SGHAT and CDR2 FQNNGV. This CDR3 contains 13 residues. CDR3 DNA sequence: TGTGCCAGCAGCGGACTAGCGGTATACGAGCAGTACTTC. Translating it yields CASSGLAVYEQYF.

In its sample, this clone was seen once. The chain has TRBV19 and TRBJ2-5; 7 bases align to TRBD2. J was trimmed by 1 base and V by 1 base; bases with no gene match: 9. CDR3 length: 17 amino acids. Germline V gene sequence: CDR1 LNHDA, CDR2 SQIVND (reference sequence). The CDR3 sequence: CASSIVASGASQETQYF. CDR3 nucleotides: TGTGCCAGTAGTATAGTTGCTAGCGGTGCCTCCCAAGAGACCCAGTACTTC.

The chain employs TRBV9 and TRBJ2-1, with 10 bases lining up with TRBD2. Germline CDR1 reads SGDLS; CDR2 reads YYNGEE. V lost 3 bases and J lost 9; bases outside the gene matches: 9. This CDR3 comprises 15 residues. In DNA form, the CDR3 reads TGTGCCAGCAGCGCCCTAGCGGGAGTCTTTCCTGAGCAGTTCTTC. Protein sequence: CASSALAGVFPEQFF.

This clone was seen just once. The V and J genes are TRBV7-2 and TRBJ2-5; TRBD2 matches 8 bases. TRBJ2-7 explains the end of the DNA better; the J call may be wrong. Germline V gene data show CDR1 as SGHTA and CDR2 as FQGNSA. This CDR3 is 15 amino acids long. The CDR3: CASSPRTSLSYEQYF. DNA for the CDR3: TGTGCCAGCAGCCCGAGGACTAGCCTCTCCTACGAGCAGTACTTC.

The J gene is TRBJ2-2, the V gene TRBV7-2, with 7 bases that match TRBD2. The V and J ends lost 5 bases and 2 bases, in that order; junction bases with no gene match: 8. This CDR3 comprises 16 residues. Germline lookup yields CDR1 SGHTA and CDR2 FQGNSA. As DNA, the CDR3 is TGTGCCAGCAGCCTTTTCGGGAGGTTAAACACCGGGGAGCTGTTTTTT. Translated, it gives CASSLFGRLNTGELFF.

The chain has TRBV6-5 and TRBJ2-7; TRBD2 matches at 7 bases. V lost 4 bases and J lost 0; bases outside the gene matches: 6. The germline V gene encodes CDR1 MNHEY and CDR2 SVGAGI. This CDR3 has 15 residues. CDR3 DNA sequence: TGTGCCAGCAGTTCCCTAGCGGAGAGCTCCTACGAGCAGTACTTC. It is translated as CASSSLAESSYEQYF.

The rearrangement links TRBV27 to TRBJ1-1, with 10 bases fitting TRBD1. CDR1 and CDR2 from the germline V gene are MNHEY and SMNVEV (reference sequence). V lost 4 bases and J lost 8; bases outside the gene matches: 7. This CDR3 comprises 14 residues. Written as DNA, the CDR3 is TGTGCCAGCAGTTCAGGACAGGGGGTTGCGGAAGCTTTCTTT. Translation: CASSSGQGVAEAFF.

The rearrangement uses TRBV5-1 and TRBJ1-5, with D uncertain. Germline loops: CDR1 SGHRS, CDR2 YFSETQ. This CDR3 is built from 15 residues. The V end lost 0 bases, the J end lost 1 base, and 8 bases lay between the germline ends. CDR3 coding DNA: TGCGCCAGCAGCTTGGGGTCGGAGAGCAATCAGCCCCAGCATTTT. Protein sequence: CASSLGSESNQPQHF.

J is TRBJ2-7 and V is TRBV15; D unclear. Trimming pared 0 bases from V and 0 bases from J, leaving 15 bases between. The CDR3 runs 17 residues. The germline gives CDR1 LNHNV, CDR2 YYDKDF (reference sequence). CDR3 sequence reads: CATSRDSGSPSSYEQYF. CDR3 nucleotides: TGTGCCACCAGCAGAGATTCTGGCAGTCCCAGCTCCTACGAGCAGTACTTC.

This clone was seen just once. CDR3 coding DNA: TGTGCCAGCGACGGACAGCTACTTGGAGAGCAGTACTTC. Translated, it gives CASDGQLLGEQYF. The chain combines TRBV6-1 with TRBJ2-7; TRBD1 is a possible D gene (6 bases). Germline V gene lookup returns CDR1 MNHNS and CDR2 SASEGT. The CDR3 is 13 residues long. V dropped 8 bases and J dropped 7 bases, with 18 bases sitting between them.

V usage is TRBV10-3 and J usage is TRBJ2-7; TRBD1 agrees at 7 bases. The CDR3 extends over 16 amino acids. The germline V gene has CDR1 ENHRY and CDR2 SYGVKD. J was trimmed by 2 bases and V by 0 bases; bases with no gene match: 7. Here the CDR3 reads CAISESSRTGTYEQYF. The CDR3 DNA follows: TGTGCCATCAGTGAGTCTTCCAGGACAGGCACCTACGAGCAGTACTTC.

The rearrangement joins TRBV4-1 to TRBJ1-1, with D tentatively TRBD1 (6 bases). V shed 3 bases and J shed 6 bases, with 17 bases lying between them. From germline, CDR1 is MGHRA and CDR2 YSYEKL. This CDR3 has 15 residues. This CDR3 reads CASSQLTGRPPEAFF. For the CDR3, the DNA is TGCGCCAGCAGCCAGTTAACAGGGAGGCCCCCTGAAGCTTTCTTT.

The gene calls are TRBV11-2 and TRBJ2-7; 8 bases map to TRBD1. The CDR3 is made up of 14 amino acids. Germline CDR1 is SGHAT and CDR2 is FQNNGV. V shed 5 bases and J 5 bases; nucleotides not matched to a gene: 8. CDR3: CASSLTGGRNEQYF. The CDR3 bases are TGTGCCAGCAGCCTAACAGGGGGAAGGAACGAGCAGTACTTC.

The chain is built from TRBV18 and TRBJ1-1; possible D gene TRBD1, 6 bases. Trimming cost V 2 bases and J 3 bases, with 19 bases left between them. CDR3 size: 17 residues. The germline V gene encodes CDR1 KGHSH and CDR2 LQKENI. The CDR3 DNA sequence: TGTGCCAGCTCACCAACTACAGGGAGGGGCTGGGACACTGAAGCTTTCTTT. Translating gives CASSPTTGRGWDTEAFF.

This clone was recorded only once. J is TRBJ2-5 and V is TRBV29-1; tentatively, D is TRBD2 (6 bases). Germline CDR1 reads SQVTM; CDR2 reads ANQGSEA. The germline V and J ends were trimmed by 6 bases and 5 bases, with 19 bases remaining between them. The CDR3 consists of 14 residues. The CDR3 DNA reads TGCAGCGTGCGACCGGGACTCACGACGGAGACCCAGTACTTC. It encodes CSVRPGLTTETQYF.

The chain employs TRBV7-9 and TRBJ2-7; possible D gene TRBD1, 6 bases. Germline loops: CDR1 SEHNR, CDR2 FQNEAQ (reference sequence). The V end lost 5 bases, the J end lost 9 bases, and 14 bases lay between the germline ends. This CDR3 contains 12 residues. Here the CDR3 DNA reads TGTGCCAGCAGCGACCAGACAGGTTGGCAGTACTTC. Translating it yields CASSDQTGWQYF.

This chain links TRBV7-6 with TRBJ2-1; D unresolved. V dropped 1 base and J dropped 9 bases, with 10 bases sitting between them. Germline V gene lookup returns CDR1 SGHVS and CDR2 FNYEAQ. This CDR3 contains 13 residues. The CDR3, as DNA: TGTGCCAGCAGCTTAGTCAGTATAAGTGAGCAGTTCTTC. Protein: CASSLVSISEQFF.

The gene calls are TRBV19 and TRBJ2-1; TRBD1 is a possible D gene (6 bases). Germline CDR1 reads LNHDA; CDR2 reads SQIVND (reference sequence). V was trimmed by 1 base and J by 0 bases, leaving 16 bases between them. The CDR3 contains 18 residues. CDR3 region: CASSIGQFRGTSYNEQFF. The CDR3 DNA is TGTGCCAGTAGTATAGGGCAATTCAGGGGTACCTCCTACAATGAGCAGTTCTTC. Supplemented by reference TRBV19 and TRBJ2-1, the full variable domain reads DGGITQSPKYLFRKEGQNVTLSCEQNLNHDAMYWYRQDPGQGLRLIYYSQIVNDFQKGDIAEGYSVSREKKESFPLTVTSAQKNPTAFYLCASSIGQFRGTSYNEQFFGPGTRLTVL.

This clone was seen only once. This rearrangement joins TRBV28 to TRBJ2-7; 9 positions agree with TRBD2. V was clipped by 2 bases and J by 1 base; unmatched bases: 3. The germline V gene has CDR1 MDHEN and CDR2 SYDVKM. The CDR3 has 15 amino acids. The CDR3 coding sequence is TGTGCCAGCAGTTTAATAGCGGGAGTTTCCTACGAGCAGTACTTC. Translated, it gives CASSLIAGVSYEQYF.

The V and J genes are TRBV6-1 and TRBJ2-3, with 7 bases fitting TRBD1. The CDR3 has 15 amino acids. The junction had 8 bases not matched to a gene; V was cut back by 6 bases and J by 2 bases. Per the germline V gene, CDR1 is MNHNS and CDR2 is SASEGT. CDR3 loop: CASRSQGRHTDTQYF. The CDR3 nucleotides read TGTGCCAGCAGATCACAGGGGCGTCACACAGATACGCAGTATTTT.